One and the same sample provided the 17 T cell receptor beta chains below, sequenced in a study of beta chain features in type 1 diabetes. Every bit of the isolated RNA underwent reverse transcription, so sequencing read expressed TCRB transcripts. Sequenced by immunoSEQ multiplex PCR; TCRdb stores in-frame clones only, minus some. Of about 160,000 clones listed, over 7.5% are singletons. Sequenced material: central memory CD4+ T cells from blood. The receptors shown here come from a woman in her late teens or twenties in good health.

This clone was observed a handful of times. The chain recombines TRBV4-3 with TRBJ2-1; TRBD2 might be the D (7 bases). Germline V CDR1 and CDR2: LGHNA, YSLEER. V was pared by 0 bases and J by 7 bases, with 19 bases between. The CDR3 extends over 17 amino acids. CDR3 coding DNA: TGCGCCAGCAGCCAAGACGGTGGGGGGGGCCAAAATAATGAGCAGTTCTTC. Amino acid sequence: CASSQDGGGGQNNEQFF.

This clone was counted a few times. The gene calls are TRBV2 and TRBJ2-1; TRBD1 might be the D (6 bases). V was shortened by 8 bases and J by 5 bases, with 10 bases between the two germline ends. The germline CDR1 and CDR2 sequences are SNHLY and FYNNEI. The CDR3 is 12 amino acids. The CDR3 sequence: CASERQDNEQFF. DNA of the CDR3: TGTGCCAGCGAAAGACAGGACAATGAGCAGTTCTTC.

The CDR3 is CASSPGGGANVLTF. The CDR3, as DNA: TGCGCCAGCAGTCCCGGGGGTGGGGCCAACGTCCTGACTTTC. The chain combines TRBV5-1 with TRBJ2-6; tentative D call: TRBD2 (6 bases). CDR3 size: 14 residues. The ends were cut back, 5 bases at V and 3 bases at J, with 9 bases in the middle. CDR1 is SGHRS, CDR2 YFSETQ, per germline.

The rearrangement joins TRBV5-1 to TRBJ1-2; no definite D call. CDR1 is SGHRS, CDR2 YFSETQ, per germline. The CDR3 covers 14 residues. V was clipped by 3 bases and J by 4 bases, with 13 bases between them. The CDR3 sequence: CASSSPSSGYGYTF. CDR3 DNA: TGCGCCAGCAGCTCCCCCTCCTCAGGCTATGGCTACACCTTC.

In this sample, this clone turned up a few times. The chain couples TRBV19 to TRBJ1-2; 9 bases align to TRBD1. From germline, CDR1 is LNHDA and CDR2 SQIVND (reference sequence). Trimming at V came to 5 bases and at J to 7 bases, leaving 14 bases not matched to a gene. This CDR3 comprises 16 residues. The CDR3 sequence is CASSDSGTGIKGGYTF. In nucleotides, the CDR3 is TGTGCCAGTAGTGATTCCGGGACAGGGATTAAAGGTGGCTACACCTTC.

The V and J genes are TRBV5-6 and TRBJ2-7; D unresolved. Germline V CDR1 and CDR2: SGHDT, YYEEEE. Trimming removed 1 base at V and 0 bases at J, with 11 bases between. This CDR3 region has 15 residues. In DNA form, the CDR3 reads TGTGCCAGCAGCTTGAATGGCCAAACCTCCTACGAGCAGTACTTC. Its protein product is CASSLNGQTSYEQYF.

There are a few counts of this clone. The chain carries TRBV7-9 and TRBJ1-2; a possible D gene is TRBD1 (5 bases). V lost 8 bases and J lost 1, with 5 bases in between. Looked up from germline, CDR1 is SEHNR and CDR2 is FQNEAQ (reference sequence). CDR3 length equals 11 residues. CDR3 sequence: CASDSNYGYTF. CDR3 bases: TGTGCCAGCGACAGTAACTATGGCTACACCTTC.

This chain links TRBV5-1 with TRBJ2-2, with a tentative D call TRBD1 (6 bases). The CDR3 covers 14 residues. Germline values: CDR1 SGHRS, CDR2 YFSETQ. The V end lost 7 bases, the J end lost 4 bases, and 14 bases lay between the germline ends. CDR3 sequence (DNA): TGCGCCAGCGGCGGACAGATGTCCACCGGGGAGCTGTTTTTT. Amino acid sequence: CASGGQMSTGELFF.

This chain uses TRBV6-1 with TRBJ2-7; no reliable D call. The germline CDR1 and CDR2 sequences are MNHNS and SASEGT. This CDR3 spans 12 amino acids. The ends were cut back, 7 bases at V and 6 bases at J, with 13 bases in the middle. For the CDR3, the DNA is TGTGCCAGCACCGAGGATCTGGGCGAGCAGTACTTC. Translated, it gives CASTEDLGEQYF.

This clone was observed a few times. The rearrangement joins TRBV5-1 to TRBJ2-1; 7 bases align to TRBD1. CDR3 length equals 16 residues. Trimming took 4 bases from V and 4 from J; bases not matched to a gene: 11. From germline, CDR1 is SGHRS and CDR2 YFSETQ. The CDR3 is CASSQMPGTVYNEQFF. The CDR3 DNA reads TGCGCCAGCAGCCAAATGCCCGGGACAGTATACAATGAGCAGTTCTTC.

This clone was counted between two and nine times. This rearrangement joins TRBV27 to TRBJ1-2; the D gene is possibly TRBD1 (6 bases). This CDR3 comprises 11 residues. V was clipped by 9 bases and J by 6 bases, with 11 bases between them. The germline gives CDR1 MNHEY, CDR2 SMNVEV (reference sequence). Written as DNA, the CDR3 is TGTGCCAGACCACAGGGTCATGGCTACACCTTC. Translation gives CARPQGHGYTF.

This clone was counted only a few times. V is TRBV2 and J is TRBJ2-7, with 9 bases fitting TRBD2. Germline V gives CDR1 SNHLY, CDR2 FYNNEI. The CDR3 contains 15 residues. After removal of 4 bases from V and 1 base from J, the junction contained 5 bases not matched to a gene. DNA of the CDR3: TGTGCCAGCAGTGGGAGCGGGAGGTTTTCCTACGAGCAGTACTTC. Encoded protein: CASSGSGRFSYEQYF.

The DNA for the CDR3 is TGCGCCAGCAGGGACAGGGTGGACACTGAAGCTTTCTTT. Its translation is CASRDRVDTEAFF. J is TRBJ1-1 and V is TRBV10-2, with 8 bases aligning to TRBD1. Germline-derived CDR1 and CDR2 are WSHSY and SAAADI. The CDR3 runs to 13 residues. Losses at the gene ends were 6 bases for V and 3 bases for J; bases not matched to a gene: 3.

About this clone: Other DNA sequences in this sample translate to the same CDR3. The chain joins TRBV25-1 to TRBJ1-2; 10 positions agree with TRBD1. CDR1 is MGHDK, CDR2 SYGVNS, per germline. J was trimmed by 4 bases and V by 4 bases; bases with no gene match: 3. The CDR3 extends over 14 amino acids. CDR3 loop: CASSAGQGIYGYTF. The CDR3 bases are TGTGCCAGCAGTGCGGGACAGGGGATCTATGGCTACACCTTC.

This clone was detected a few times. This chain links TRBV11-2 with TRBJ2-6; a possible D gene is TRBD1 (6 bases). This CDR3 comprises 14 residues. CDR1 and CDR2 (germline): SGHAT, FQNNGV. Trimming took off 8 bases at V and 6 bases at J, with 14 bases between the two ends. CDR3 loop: CASGLQGSANVLTF. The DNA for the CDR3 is TGTGCCAGCGGATTACAGGGATCGGCCAACGTCCTGACTTTC.

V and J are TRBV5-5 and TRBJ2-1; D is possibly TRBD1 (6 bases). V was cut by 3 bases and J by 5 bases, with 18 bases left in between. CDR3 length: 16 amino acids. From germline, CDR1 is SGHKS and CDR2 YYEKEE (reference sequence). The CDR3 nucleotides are TGTGCCAGCAGCTATTTCCAGGGGAAACTAAACAATGAGCAGTTCTTC. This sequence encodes CASSYFQGKLNNEQFF.

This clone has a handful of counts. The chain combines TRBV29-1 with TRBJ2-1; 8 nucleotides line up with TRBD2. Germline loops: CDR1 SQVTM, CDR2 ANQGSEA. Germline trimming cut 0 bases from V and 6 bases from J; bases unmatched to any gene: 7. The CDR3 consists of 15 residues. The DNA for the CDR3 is TGCAGCGTTGAAGATCAAACTAGCGGATCCAATGAGCAGTTCTTC. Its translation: CSVEDQTSGSNEQFF.